This passage covers 17 T cell receptor beta chains from one sample sequenced in a study of T-cell memory formation after mild COVID-19. TCRdb reanalysed the 5' RACE reads using MiXCR and keeps one entry per CDR3 protein. In the table there are around 300,000 distinct CDR3 sequences, 13% to 15% of which are singletons. Sequenced material: PBMCs or a T cell subset sorted from them (not recorded which). Source of these receptors: a man aged 18 to 30 who had mild COVID-19 (a few samples of this study predate the infection). Cell type and time point are not known.

The chain links TRBV7-9 to TRBJ2-7; D perhaps matches TRBD2 (5 bases). Trimming cost V 5 bases and J 1 base, with 9 bases left between them. Looked up from germline, CDR1 is SEHNR and CDR2 is FQNEAQ (reference sequence). The CDR3 has 13 amino acids. As DNA, the CDR3 is TGTGCCAGCAGCGGAAGAGGGTCCTACGAGCAGTACTTC. Translating gives CASSGRGSYEQYF.

This rearrangement joins TRBV6-2 or TRBV6-3 to TRBJ2-7; D call uncertain. V dropped 5 bases and J dropped 0 bases, with 14 bases sitting between them. The CDR3 sequence is 15 residues long. The germline gives CDR1 MNHEY, CDR2 SVGEGT. This CDR3 is CASSHDPYLSYEQYV. The DNA for the CDR3 is TGTGCCAGCAGTCACGACCCCTACCTCTCCTACGAGCAGTACGTC.

Details on this clonotype: Given the absence of the conserved phenylalanine or tryptophan at the CDR3 end, a read error is likely. It is unclear where the CDR3 begins or ends on the DNA, so no DNA is shown, and the CDR3 is as TCRdb lists it. The CDR3: CASSYDGQGAFQV. The chain combines TRBV5-1 with TRBJ1-2; the table calls TRBD1, which could not be checked here. Both ends counted, the CDR3 spans 13 residues. The germline gives CDR1 SGHRS, CDR2 YFSETQ.

The rearrangement joins TRBV5-1 to TRBJ2-5; 8 nucleotides line up with TRBD2. The CDR3 sequence is 15 residues long. Germline V gene lookup returns CDR1 SGHRS and CDR2 YFSETQ. With V trimmed by 4 bases and J by 5 bases, 10 bases remained unmatched. DNA for the CDR3: TGCGCCAGCAGCCGATCGGGGGGGGCCGAGGAGACCCAGTACTTC. Its translation is CASSRSGGAEETQYF. The whole variable domain, filled in from reference TRBV5-1 and TRBJ2-5, reads KAGVTQTPRYLIKTRGQQVTLSCSPISGHRSVSWYQQTPGQGLQFLFEYFSETQRNKGNFPGRFSGRQFSNSRSEMNVSTLELGDSALYLCASSRSGGAEETQYFGPGTRLLVL.

The J gene is TRBJ1-2, the V gene TRBV7-8, with 10 bases matching TRBD1. Germline CDR1 reads SGHVS; CDR2 reads FQNEAQ. The CDR3 is made up of 16 amino acids. Trimming removed 5 bases from V and 7 bases from J; junction bases left unmatched: 13. The CDR3 DNA reads as TGTGCCAGCAGCCCCGGGACAGGGGTGAACCACGCTGGCTACACCTTC. Its translation is CASSPGTGVNHAGYTF.

The chain couples TRBV7-9 to TRBJ2-3; 13 nucleotides align to TRBD2. The junction had 4 bases not matched to a gene; V was cut back by 5 bases and J by 2 bases. The CDR3 loop spans 16 amino acids. Germline lookup yields CDR1 SEHNR and CDR2 FQNEAQ (reference sequence). CDR3 DNA sequence: TGTGCCAGCAGCATGGGACTAGCGGGGACCACAGATACGCAGTATTTT. This sequence encodes CASSMGLAGTTDTQYF.

The V and J genes are TRBV5-5 and TRBJ2-5; TRBD1 matches 8 bases. V was clipped by 4 bases and J by 3 bases; unmatched bases: 11. The CDR3 loop spans 16 amino acids. Germline CDR1 reads SGHKS; CDR2 reads YYEKEE (reference sequence). The DNA of the CDR3 is TGTGCCAGCAGCCCCCCCGGACAGGGCCGTGAAGAGACCCAGTACTTC. The encoded protein is CASSPPGQGREETQYF.

This clonotype came up many times. This rearrangement joins TRBV3-1 to TRBJ2-5, with TRBD2 identical over 13 bases. The V gene's germline CDR1 is LGHDT and CDR2 YNNKEL (reference sequence). The CDR3 length is 19 residues. The trim removed 1 base at V and 2 bases at J, leaving 10 bases unmatched. DNA for the CDR3: TGTGCCAGCAGCCAAGGGACTAGCGGGGGCCTAGAACGACAAGAGACCCAGTACTTC. Its translation: CASSQGTSGGLERQETQYF.

The genes are TRBV6-1 and TRBJ2-7; D is uncertain. Germline V gene lookup returns CDR1 MNHNS and CDR2 SASEGT. The CDR3 covers 13 residues. Trimming left V 8 bases short and J 0 bases short, with 11 bases between. This chain's CDR3 is CASGQLNSYEQYF. The CDR3 nucleotides are TGTGCCAGCGGTCAACTTAACTCCTACGAGCAGTACTTC.

CDR3 loop: CASSQEGQGNIQYF. The CDR3 DNA reads as TGTGCCAGCAGCCAAGAGGGACAGGGAAACATTCAGTACTTC. The chain carries TRBV3-1 and TRBJ2-4; 9 nucleotides align to TRBD1. The germline gives CDR1 LGHDT, CDR2 YNNKEL (reference sequence). J gave up 6 bases and V 0 bases, and 0 bases lay outside the gene matches. The CDR3 has 14 amino acids.

The rearrangement uses TRBV4-2 and TRBJ1-2; tentatively, D is TRBD1 (6 bases). Looked up from germline, CDR1 is LGHNA and CDR2 is YNFKEQ. The CDR3 has 17 residues. V was pared by 0 bases and J by 4 bases, with 18 bases between. DNA of the CDR3: TGTGCCAGCAGCCAAGATGTGCGGTCCGGAGGGGGCTATGGCTACACCTTC. Encoded protein: CASSQDVRSGGGYGYTF.

The rearrangement joins TRBV4-1 to TRBJ1-2; a weak D match, TRBD1 (5 bases). The CDR3 length is 14 residues. V shed 5 bases and J shed 5 bases, with 15 bases lying between them. CDR1 MGHRA and CDR2 YSYEKL come from the germline V gene. The CDR3 here is CASSGPGRGYGYTF. The CDR3 DNA reads as TGCGCCAGCAGCGGACCGGGACGGGGGTATGGCTACACCTTC.

This sequence joins TRBV7-3 and TRBJ2-5; D may correspond to TRBD1 or TRBD2 (5 bases each). The CDR3 consists of 16 residues. The V gene lost 4 bases and the J gene lost 4 bases, with 19 bases spanning the gap. Germline CDR1 SGHTA, CDR2 FQGTGA. Here the CDR3 reads CASSSISGPSGETQYF. DNA of the CDR3: TGTGCCAGCAGCTCGATCTCGGGACCCTCGGGAGAGACCCAGTACTTC.

This clonotype was seen repeatedly, ten times or more. The chain recombines TRBV6-6 with TRBJ2-1; D possibly corresponds to TRBD2 (5 bases). V was pared by 6 bases and J by 4 bases, with 25 bases between. Per the germline V gene, CDR1 is MNHNY and CDR2 is SVGAGI (reference sequence). This CDR3 spans 18 amino acids. This CDR3 is CASSLEPPGEPGYNEQFF. In nucleotides, the CDR3 is TGTGCCAGCAGCCTCGAACCCCCCGGGGAGCCGGGATACAATGAGCAGTTCTTC.

This clonotype was recorded many times. The V gene is TRBV12-3 or TRBV12-4, the J gene TRBJ2-1; D tentatively fits TRBD1 or TRBD2 (5 bases each). V lost 2 bases and J lost 10, with 9 bases in between. The CDR3 runs to 12 residues. The CDR3 here is CASSLPGREQFF. In nucleotides, the CDR3 is TGTGCCAGCAGTTTACCAGGGAGAGAGCAGTTCTTC.

The rearrangement joins TRBV20-1 to TRBJ1-6; no firm D call. V lost 1 base and J 0 bases, leaving 13 bases between the germline ends. In germline, CDR1 is DFQATT, CDR2 SNEGSKA (reference sequence). The CDR3 length is 17 residues. CDR3 DNA: TGCAGTGCTAGAGGTGGTGTTGGGAGCTCCTATAATTCACCCCTCCACTTT. Translated: CSARGGVGSSYNSPLHF.

This clonotype came up a few times. V and J are TRBV29-1 and TRBJ2-3; D gene uncertain. V was cut by 6 bases and J by 2 bases, with 15 bases left in between. The CDR3 runs to 14 residues. Germline V gene data show CDR1 as SQVTM and CDR2 as ANQGSEA. This chain's CDR3 is CSVPDRSTTDTQYF. CDR3 in DNA: TGCAGCGTCCCCGATAGGAGCACCACAGATACGCAGTATTTT.